This T cell receptor beta chain was found in a study of identical twins. No donor was unhealthy or non-Caucasian. As concerns this clonotype: Its antigen is currently unknown.

Overall study findings and caveats: Invariant populations such as MAIT and iNKT cells could partly muddle zero-insertion analyses. Among out-of-frame alpha sequences shared by twins, low generation probability occurred in excess.

TCRdb recomputed calls from the 5' RACE reads with MiXCR, one row per CDR3 protein. The data hold a few hundred thousand distinct CDR3 sequences, with about 9% observed a single time. The germline V gene encodes CDR1 LGHDT and CDR2 YNNKEL (reference sequence). V lost 3 bases and J 3 bases, leaving 7 bases between the germline ends. The CDR3 sequence is 13 residues long. The clonotype originates from a woman aged 45 to 65 in good health. The chain recombines TRBV3-1 with TRBJ2-3; D not certain. The sequenced sample was naive T cells sorted from blood. The CDR3 coding sequence is TGTGCCAGCAGCCACGACCCGACAGATACGCAGTATTTT. Translation: CASSHDPTDTQYF.